Shown below are 24 T cell receptor beta chains from a single sample sequenced in a study of vaccination effects on CD4 cells after COVID-19. Clones were sequenced by immunoSEQ multiplex PCR, and TCRdb holds only the in-frame ones, with some missing. Counted here are 41,000 or so clones, around 70% occurring once; the ten biggest clones make up approximately 24%. Their target antigens are unknown. Antigen-specific CD4+ T cells were expanded (with viral peptide pools) by the ViraFEST assay ahead of sequencing. At the end of more than 8 days of culture, CD4+ T cells were isolated. Having tested negative for nucleocapsid antibodies, the vaccine recipients showed no prior SARS-CoV-2 infection. Source: CD4+ T cells from PBMCs cultured with HCoV-OC43 spike peptides, taken before COVID-19 vaccination. Documented subset: HCoV-OC43 spike overlapping peptide pool stimulation. These receptor sequences come from a human donor who received a COVID-19 vaccine.

This clone was detected only a few times. The genes are TRBV19 and TRBJ1-5; D remains ambiguous. Germline CDR1 LNHDA, CDR2 SQIVND (reference sequence). Trimming took 1 base from V and 4 from J, leaving 5 bases between them. The CDR3 totals 13 residues. This CDR3 is CASSIGRNQPQHF. The CDR3 DNA follows: TGTGCCAGTAGTATAGGCCGTAATCAGCCCCAGCATTTT.

This clone was detected only once. The DNA for the CDR3 is TGTGCCAGCAGCCTTCGAGGGGGGTGGACTGAAGCTTTCTTT. Protein: CASSLRGGWTEAFF. V and J are TRBV3-1 (or the pseudogene TRBV3-2) and TRBJ1-1; D might be TRBD1 (6 bases). This CDR3 comprises 14 residues. The V end lost 4 bases, the J end lost 5 bases, and 14 bases lay between the germline ends. Germline V CDR1 and CDR2: LGHDT, YNNKEL (reference sequence).

This chain connects TRBV4-2 to TRBJ2-7; 11 bases agree with TRBD2. Germline CDR1 and CDR2: LGHNA and YNFKEQ. This CDR3 is 16 amino acids long. The junction had 3 bases not matched to a gene; V was cut back by 2 bases and J by 0 bases. The CDR3, as DNA: TGTGCCAGCAGCCAACCTAGCGGGGGGAGCTCCTACGAGCAGTACTTC. Its protein is CASSQPSGGSSYEQYF.

The gene calls are TRBV10-3 and TRBJ1-1; 7 bases map to TRBD1. There are 14 residues in the CDR3. Germline V lookup: CDR1 ENHRY, CDR2 SYGVKD. The J segment lost 4 bases and the V segment lost 5 bases, leaving 7 bases of the junction unmatched. The CDR3 bases are TGTGCCATCAGTACGCAGGGGGACAGCACTGAAGCTTTCTTT. Translation: CAISTQGDSTEAFF.

The genes are TRBV7-3 and TRBJ2-3; 8 bases are shared with TRBD2. CDR1 and CDR2 from the germline V gene are SGHTA and FQGTGA. This CDR3 is 14 amino acids long. Germline trimming cut 5 bases from V and 6 bases from J; bases unmatched to any gene: 7. CDR3 residues: CASSRGGGLDTQYF. The CDR3 DNA reads TGTGCCAGCAGCCGGGGGGGCGGCCTGGATACGCAGTATTTT.

The chain links TRBV6-6 to TRBJ2-5, with D perhaps matching TRBD2 (5 bases). CDR1 is MNHNY, CDR2 SVGAGI, per germline (reference sequence). Trimming shortened V by 4 bases and J by 5 bases, and 11 bases separated the two germline ends. CDR3 length: 13 amino acids. The CDR3, as DNA: TGTGCCAGCAGTTTCGGACCGGGGGAGACCCAGTACTTC. Translated, it gives CASSFGPGETQYF.

This clone has just a few counts. This CDR3 reads CASSLGGTGGNQPQHF. The CDR3, as DNA: TGTGCCAGCAGCTTAGGGGGGACAGGGGGCAATCAGCCCCAGCATTTT. The chain is built from TRBV7-2 and TRBJ1-5; TRBD1 aligns across 10 bases. This CDR3 region has 16 residues. Losses at the gene ends were 1 base for V and 2 bases for J; bases not matched to a gene: 2. CDR1 and CDR2 from the germline V gene are SGHTA and FQGNSA.

The gene calls are TRBV18 and TRBJ2-7; no clear D gene. The germline CDR1 and CDR2 sequences are KGHSH and LQKENI. This CDR3 has 15 amino acids. V was shortened by 2 bases and J by 2 bases, with 13 bases between the two germline ends. CDR3 in amino acids: CASSPVRSPTYEQYF. CDR3 nucleotides: TGTGCCAGCTCACCAGTTAGGTCTCCCACCTACGAGCAGTACTTC.

In this sample, this clone turned up a few times. The rearrangement joins TRBV4-2 to TRBJ2-1; 7 bases fit TRBD1. Germline V lookup: CDR1 LGHNA, CDR2 YNFKEQ. Unmatched junction bases numbered 5, after V lost 7 bases and J lost 8 bases. This CDR3 spans 12 amino acids. DNA of the CDR3: TGTGCCAGCACGAAGACAGGGTATGAGCAGTTCTTC. Its protein product is CASTKTGYEQFF.

The rearrangement links TRBV11-3 to TRBJ2-3, with 9 positions matching TRBD1. The CDR3 has 15 residues. Germline loops: CDR1 SGHNT, CDR2 YENEEA. V lost 1 base and J lost 4; bases outside the gene matches: 3. Here the CDR3 DNA reads TGTGCCAGCAGCTTAGGACAGGGGGGGGCAGATACGCAGTATTTT. Its translation is CASSLGQGGADTQYF.

This clone was counted a few times. The rearrangement links TRBV19 to TRBJ2-7, with unresolved D. The CDR3 consists of 13 residues. CDR1 LNHDA and CDR2 SQIVND come from the germline V gene (reference sequence). The V and J ends lost 5 bases and 3 bases respectively, with 11 bases between them. CDR3 bases: TGTGCCAGTAGTTCCGTCCTATTCTACGAGCAGTACTTC. Its protein is CASSSVLFYEQYF.

This chain joins TRBV30 and TRBJ1-4; D is possibly TRBD1 (6 bases). V was shortened by 6 bases and J by 8 bases, with 10 bases between the two germline ends. From germline, CDR1 is GTSNPN and CDR2 SVGIG (reference sequence). The length of the CDR3 is 11 residues. Here the CDR3 DNA reads TGTGCCTGTGGAGGGGGGGAAAAACTGTTTTTT. It yields the protein CACGGGEKLFF. The full variable domain, its missing parts supplied by reference TRBV30 and TRBJ1-4, is SQTIHQWPATLVQPVGSPLSLECTVEGTSNPNLYWYRQAAGRGLQLLFYSVGIGQISSEVPQNLSASRPQDRQFILSSKKLLLSDSGFYLCACGGGEKLFFGSGTQLSVL.

The chain uses TRBV7-8 and TRBJ1-3; TRBD1 matches at 9 bases. V lost 5 bases to trimming and J lost 3 bases; unmatched junction nucleotides: 14. Germline loops: CDR1 SGHVS, CDR2 FQNEAQ. The CDR3 spans 18 residues. The CDR3 region is CASSPLGTGISGGNTIYF. CDR3 DNA: TGTGCCAGCAGCCCCCTCGGGACAGGGATCTCCGGTGGAAACACCATATATTTT.

This sequence joins TRBV3-1 (or the pseudogene TRBV3-2) and TRBJ1-3, with D uncertain. Trimming stripped 3 bases from V and 2 bases from J, with 11 bases between. Germline loops: CDR1 LGHDT, CDR2 YNNKEL (reference sequence). This CDR3 comprises 15 residues. The CDR3 DNA reads TGTGCCAGCAGCCAGCCTGGGGAGGCTGGAAACACCATATATTTT. As protein: CASSQPGEAGNTIYF.

The chain is built from TRBV5-8 and TRBJ2-4; D gene unclear. The V end lost 0 bases, the J end lost 16 bases, and 5 bases lay between the germline ends. CDR1 SGHTS and CDR2 YDEGEE come from the germline V gene. This CDR3 has 9 residues. CDR3 protein: CASSLAPYF. CDR3 coding DNA: TGTGCCAGCAGCTTGGCACCCTACTTC.

The chain has TRBV28 and TRBJ2-5, with 8 nucleotides matching TRBD2. The trim removed 4 bases at V and 2 bases at J, leaving 9 bases unmatched. CDR3 length: 16 residues. From germline, CDR1 is MDHEN and CDR2 SYDVKM. CDR3 nucleotide sequence: TGTGCCAGCAGTTCTCGGGCGGGAGGACTTCAAGAGACCCAGTACTTC. It specifies CASSSRAGGLQETQYF.

The V call is TRBV5-6, the J call TRBJ2-5; either TRBD1 or TRBD2 may supply D (5 bases each). V was pared by 4 bases and J by 5 bases, with 15 bases between. The CDR3 covers 14 residues. Germline CDR1 and CDR2: SGHDT and YYEEEE. The CDR3 DNA is TGTGCCAGCAGCCCCGGGACCGCGAGGGAGACCCAGTACTTC. It encodes CASSPGTARETQYF.

The chain carries TRBV7-2 and TRBJ1-1; TRBD1 matches 9 bases. From germline, CDR1 is SGHTA and CDR2 FQGNSA. After removal of 4 bases from V and 4 bases from J, the junction contained 10 bases not matched to a gene. CDR3 length: 16 amino acids. CDR3 region: CASSSMTGGSGTEAFF. The CDR3 DNA reads TGTGCCAGCAGCTCGATGACAGGGGGTAGTGGCACTGAAGCTTTCTTT.

V is TRBV30 and J is TRBJ2-6; D is undetermined. Germline lookup yields CDR1 GTSNPN and CDR2 SVGIG (reference sequence). V lost 2 bases, J lost 1 base, and 9 bases lay in between. The CDR3 sequence is 15 residues long. CDR3 sequence: CAWSRWGSGANVLTF. CDR3 bases: TGTGCCTGGAGTAGATGGGGATCTGGGGCCAACGTCCTGACTTTC.

This clone has a handful of counts. CDR3 bases: TGTGCCAGCAGTCCCGGCGGGGTGATAGTCAATGAGCAGTTCTTC. Translating gives CASSPGGVIVNEQFF. The V gene is TRBV6-6, the J gene TRBJ2-1; TRBD2 is a possible D gene (6 bases). This CDR3 spans 15 amino acids. V shed 5 bases and J shed 6 bases, with 17 bases lying between them. The germline V gene encodes CDR1 MNHNY and CDR2 SVGAGI (reference sequence).

This chain links TRBV7-3 with TRBJ1-1; D gene unclear. V dropped 4 bases and J dropped 1 base, with 7 bases sitting between them. This CDR3 comprises 13 residues. In germline, CDR1 is SGHTA, CDR2 FQGTGA. Written as DNA, the CDR3 is TGTGCCAGCAGCTCGATGGGGAACACTGAAGCTTTCTTT. It is translated as CASSSMGNTEAFF. Looking up the rest from reference TRBV7-3 and TRBJ1-1 gives the full variable domain: GAGVSQTPSNKVTEKGKYVELRCDPISGHTALYWYRQSLGQGPEFLIYFQGTGAADDSGLPNDRFFAVRPEGSVSTLKIQRTERGDSAVYLCASSSMGNTEAFFGQGTRLTVV.

This clone has more than one count but fewer than ten. This chain joins TRBV4-1 and TRBJ1-5; D gene unclear. Germline CDR1 reads MGHRA; CDR2 reads YSYEKL. V lost 0 bases and J 5 bases, leaving 11 bases between the germline ends. CDR3 length equals 15 residues. DNA of the CDR3: TGCGCCAGCAGCCAAGATGGGAGGGAGGATCAGCCCCAGCATTTT. Its protein product is CASSQDGREDQPQHF.

The chain uses TRBV11-2 and TRBJ1-2; 8 bases are shared with TRBD1. CDR3 size: 15 residues. CDR1 and CDR2 (germline): SGHAT, FQNNGV. V lost 5 bases and J lost 2; bases outside the gene matches: 7. The CDR3 bases are TGTGCCAGCAGCGCCCGGACAGGGATCAACTATGGCTACACCTTC. This encodes CASSARTGINYGYTF.

The chain uses TRBV19 and TRBJ1-1, with a possible D match to TRBD1 (6 bases). The V gene lost 2 bases and the J gene lost 0 bases, with 13 bases spanning the gap. The CDR3 sequence is 16 residues long. Germline CDR1 is LNHDA and CDR2 is SQIVND (reference sequence). CDR3 amino acids: CASSIPRGTMNTEAFF. The CDR3 DNA reads TGTGCCAGTAGTATACCCAGGGGAACTATGAACACTGAAGCTTTCTTT.